The rows below give T cell receptor beta chains drawn from one sample of a study of vaccination and CD4 T cells after COVID-19. For these receptors, no antigen is known. TCRdb used MiXCR to reprocess the PCR reads, holding one entry per CDR3 protein. This sample has about 15,000 distinct CDR3 sequences, with about 69% found just once. The sample consisted of CD4+ T cells from blood, cultured in vitro. Receptors originate from a human donor who had recovered from COVID-19. Both conserved end residues are part of each CDR3. Fields, in order: clone size, J gene, V gene, D gene, CDR3 DNA, CDR3 protein. D genes are given only for firm matches. The listing skips clone size in some rows; elsewhere it reads once, few, many or a size class.

NA TRBJ1-1 TRBV5-4 NA TGTGCCAGCAGTACCAGGGTTGGGGTCACTGAAGCTTTCTTT CASSTRVGVTEAFF
NA TRBJ2-4 TRBV7-3 TRBD2 TGTGCCAGCAGCCGGGGACTAGCGGGAGGGAACATTCAGTACTTC CASSRGLAGGNIQYF
once TRBJ2-5 TRBV20-1 TRBD2 TGCAGTGAGACTCATCCGGGACTAGCGGGAGGGGGAGAGACCCAGTACTTC CSETHPGLAGGGETQYF
NA TRBJ2-7 TRBV21-1 NA TGTGCCAGCAGCAATGGGATGGGCTTCTTACAGGAAACCTCCTACGAGCAGTACTTC CASSNGMGFLQETSYEQYF
NA TRBJ2-3 TRBV19 NA TGTGCCAGTAGTATAAAGCAGGGTGCAGATACGCAGTATTTT CASSIKQGADTQYF
NA TRBJ2-4 TRBV6-2/TRBV6-3 NA TGTGCCAGCAGTTACTCGGCAGGGGGGAGAGCTGGGGGCATTCAGTACTTC CASSYSAGGRAGGIQYF
NA TRBJ2-1 TRBV7-9 TRBD2 TGTGCCAGCAGCTTACGGGCGGGAGCAAGCTCCTACAATGAGCAGTTCTTC CASSLRAGASSYNEQFF
NA TRBJ2-2 TRBV6-2/TRBV6-3 NA TGTGCCAGCAGTTCTGGGGGACCCACCCAAGAGAACACCGGGGAGCTGTTTTTT CASSSGGPTQENTGELFF
NA TRBJ2-5 TRBV10-3 NA TGTGCCATCCGAGGTGGCGTAAGAAGCGAAGAGACCCAGTACTTC CAIRGGVRSEETQYF
NA TRBJ2-5 TRBV6-1 TRBD1 TGTGCCAGCAAGCGACAGGGCGGTCAGACCCAGTACTTC CASKRQGGQTQYF
NA TRBJ1-2 TRBV6-2/TRBV6-3 NA TGTGCCAGCAGTTCCGCGGGGACGGATGGCTACACCTTC CASSSAGTDGYTF
NA TRBJ1-2 TRBV24-1 TRBD1 TGTGCCACCAGTCCGTCAGGGGGCGCACGGGGCTATGGCTACACCTTC CATSPSGGARGYGYTF
NA TRBJ1-5 TRBV20-1 NA TGCAGTGCTGGGGGACGGTCGAGACAGCCCCAGCATTTT CSAGGRSRQPQHF
NA TRBJ1-2 TRBV12-3/TRBV12-4 NA TGTGCCAGCAGTCCCACAGATTTCTATGGCTACACCTTC CASSPTDFYGYTF
NA TRBJ1-2 TRBV6-1 NA TGTGCCAGCAGTGCCGAGAAGAACTTTAGGATGGGCTACACCTTC CASSAEKNFRMGYTF
NA TRBJ1-2 TRBV19 NA TGTGCCAGTAGTATAGATCGCGGCCCAGTAGGCTACACCTTC CASSIDRGPVGYTF